This T cell receptor (beta chain) is drawn from a study of T cells after yellow fever vaccination (dated by TCRdb to about 2019). About the study as a whole: Libraries from fractions with low cell numbers were prepared with the SMART-Seq v4 Ultra Low Input RNA kit. Bulk TCR alpha and beta repertoires were sequenced longitudinally to track T-cell clones before and after primary and booster YFV17D yellow fever vaccination. Two healthy male donors made up the cohort, one aged 18 to 30 years and the other aged 30 to 40 years. Blood samples were taken at several timepoints before and after primary and secondary immunization, and bulk PBMC replicates and cell subsets were isolated.

The treatment or condition label, read with the paper, signifies: live attenuated yellow fever vaccine strain. A standard Ficoll-Paque protocol was used to isolate PBMCs from peripheral blood. CD4 and CD8 T-cell fractions were isolated with Dynabeads CD4 and CD8 positive selection kits. TriZol was used to extract RNA from bulk PBMCs, CD4 and CD8 fractions, and dextramer-positive and dextramer-negative fractions. Ends trimmed: V by 6 bases, J by 8 bases; bases unmatched to a gene: 7. The CDR3, cysteine through phenylalanine, is 15 amino acids long. Left in the record is the CDR3 DNA by itself, 45 bases read in frame from the first base. This clonotype was found many times. Its antigen remains unidentified. No base quality values were provided; no much bigger clone lies one nucleotide off. Study-level results and caveats: A small share of clonotypes was detected in both CD4 and CD8 compartments, with the overlap likely arising from convergent recombination. After the booster, most clones that had expanded after primary vaccination were detected again (around 96% of CD4 and about 88% of CD8), suggesting broad maintenance of memory. Because the study included only a couple of donors, the extent to which the findings can be generalized is limited. Because abundant contaminating clonotypes from the bulk population could be contained in FACS-sorted repertoires, computational filtering was required. The secondary T-cell response was found to be weaker but faster than the primary response, with a peak reached on day 5 rather than on day 15.

TCR cDNA was made using 5'RACE template switching, a step that added a universal primer site and unique molecular identifiers. Priming for cDNA synthesis came from both the TCR alpha and TCR beta constant segments. Two PCR steps were used to amplify libraries, with sample barcodes and sequencing adapters being added in the second step. Sequencing of libraries was performed on Illumina HiSeq 2500 (2x100 bp) or NovaSeq (2x150 bp). Turning to the authors' computational methods: MIGEC handled demultiplexing of reads and collapsing into UMI consensus sequences, while MiXCR performed V(D)J alignment. Vaccine-responding clonotypes were identified with edgeR using replicate PBMC samples, with FDR below 0.01 and a log2 fold change above 5 up to day 15 being required. CD4 or CD8 identity was assigned to each bulk clonotype according to whether the clonotype was present at higher abundance in the sequenced CD4 repertoire or the sequenced CD8 repertoire. The public reads were run again by TCRdb, first through fastp at Q25 and then through MiXCR, and only productive beta chains were kept. Every CDR3 protein is listed once, alongside the most common genes and DNA of its rows. The V and J calls, along with clone size, are taken from TCRdb and not from the paper's own processing. This sample comprises about 130,000 distinct CDR3 sequences, roughly 6.7% of them detected only once. The ten largest clones add up to 2.5% of the sample.

Sequencing used CD4+ T cells sorted from PBMCs, obtained roughly 10 days after the first yellow fever vaccination. The sequence derives from a man between 18 and 29 years old who received the YFV17D yellow fever vaccine. The sequence links TRBV12-3 or TRBV12-4 to TRBJ2-1, with 13 junctional bases fitting TRBD2. The DNA sequence is TGTGCCAGCAGGCCGGGACTAGCGGGGAAGTATGAGCAGTTCTTC. Its protein is CASRPGLAGKYEQFF.